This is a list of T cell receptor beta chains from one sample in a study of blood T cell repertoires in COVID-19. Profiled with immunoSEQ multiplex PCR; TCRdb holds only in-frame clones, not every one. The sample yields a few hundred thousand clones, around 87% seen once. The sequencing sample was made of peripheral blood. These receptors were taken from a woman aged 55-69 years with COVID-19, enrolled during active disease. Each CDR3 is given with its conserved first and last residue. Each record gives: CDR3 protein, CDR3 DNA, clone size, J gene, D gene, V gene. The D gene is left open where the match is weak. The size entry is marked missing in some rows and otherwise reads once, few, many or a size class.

CSASRFVGLASSTDTQYF | TGCAGTGCTAGTCGGTTTGTGGGACTAGCTAGTAGCACAGATACGCAGTATTTT | NA | TRBJ2-3 | TRBD2 | TRBV20-1
CASSQRGASVAEAFF | TGCGCCAGCAGCCAGCGGGGGGCTTCGGTCGCTGAAGCTTTCTTT | NA | TRBJ1-1 | NA | TRBV4-1
CASSIRQATNEKLFF | TGTGCCAGTAGTATAAGACAGGCAACTAATGAAAAACTGTTTTTT | NA | TRBJ1-4 | NA | TRBV19
CASSLAVTSGGSEQYF | TGCGCCAGCAGCTTGGCGGTGACTAGCGGGGGAAGCGAGCAGTACTTC | NA | TRBJ2-7 | TRBD2 | TRBV5-1
CASSLGGASTDTQYF | TGTGCCAGCAGCTTGGGAGGGGCAAGCACAGATACGCAGTATTTT | NA | TRBJ2-3 | TRBD2 | TRBV7-3
CASSYQGAPYEQYF | TGTGCCAGCAGTTACCAGGGGGCCCCATACGAGCAGTACTTC | NA | TRBJ2-7 | TRBD1 | TRBV6-5
CAISESGGGNPEKLFF | TGTGCCATCAGTGAGTCAGGCGGGGGGAACCCTGAAAAACTGTTTTTT | NA | TRBJ1-4 | NA | TRBV10-3
CASSQTVQETQYF | TGTGCCAGCAGCCAGACAGTCCAAGAGACCCAGTACTTC | NA | TRBJ2-5 | NA | TRBV11-2
CASSYSGGDGYTF | TGTGCCAGCAGTTATTCAGGGGGAGATGGCTACACCTTC | NA | TRBJ1-2 | TRBD1 | TRBV6-6
CASSPRTGANYGYTF | TGTGCCAGCAGCCCCAGGACAGGGGCTAACTATGGCTACACCTTC | NA | TRBJ1-2 | TRBD1 | TRBV7-2
CAWSQGPGGYTF | TGTGCCTGGAGTCAGGGTCCTGGAGGCTACACCTTC | few | TRBJ1-2 | NA | TRBV30
CASNPGQRGEAFF | TGTGCCAGCAATCCGGGCCAGAGGGGGGAAGCTTTCTTT | NA | TRBJ1-1 | NA | TRBV5-6
CASSEDRGYRTQYF | TGTGCCAGCAGTGAGGATAGGGGGTATCGGACCCAGTACTTC | NA | TRBJ2-5 | NA | TRBV6-1
CASSPRTGEPQHF | TGTGCCAGCAGCCCCAGGACAGGGGAGCCCCAGCATTTT | NA | TRBJ1-5 | TRBD1 | TRBV9
CASSLGGTLAPQHF | TGTGCCAGCAGTTTAGGGGGGACCCTAGCGCCCCAGCATTTT | NA | TRBJ1-5 | NA | TRBV27
CASSQVDMGQPQHF | TGCGCCAGCAGCCAAGTTGATATGGGCCAGCCCCAGCATTTT | NA | TRBJ1-5 | NA | TRBV4-3
CASTLGGVGNTIYF | TGTGCCAGTACCCTGGGGGGGGTTGGAAACACCATATATTTT | NA | TRBJ1-3 | NA | TRBV19
CASGTGRYGYTF | TGCGCCAGTGGGACAGGGCGTTATGGCTACACCTTC | once | TRBJ1-2 | TRBD1 | TRBV10-2
CASSLLDRPYGYTF | TGTGCCAGCAGCTTACTAGACAGGCCGTATGGCTACACCTTC | once | TRBJ1-2 | NA | TRBV7-9
CASSSPSGLNSPLHF | TGTGCCAGCAGCTCCCCCAGTGGGCTTAATTCACCCCTCCACTTT | NA | TRBJ1-6 | NA | TRBV7-8